This T cell receptor (beta chain) is from a study of T cells after yellow fever vaccination. As for this clonotype: The target antigen is unknown.

The study's findings and limits: On re-exposure, the response was weaker but peaked faster, at day 5 versus 15. Highly abundant clonotypes carried over from the bulk population could end up in FACS-sorted repertoires as contaminants.

Germline CDR1 reads LGHNA; CDR2 reads YSLEER. The CDR3 is 14 amino acids. V shed 1 base and J shed 9 bases, with 13 bases lying between them. TCRdb redid the calling of the 5' RACE reads with MiXCR, one entry per CDR3 protein. Among about 550,000 distinct CDR3 sequences, about a fifth were seen once, and the ten largest hold roughly an eighth. This material consisted of PBMCs, taken 15 days after the yellow fever booster vaccination. The receptor was derived from a man aged 25 to 40 who received the YFV17D yellow fever vaccine. This chain uses TRBV4-3 with TRBJ2-1; maybe TRBD1 (6 bases). The CDR3 region is CASSQGLGAPEQFF. The CDR3 coding sequence is TGCGCCAGCAGCCAAGGTCTGGGGGCCCCTGAGCAGTTCTTC.